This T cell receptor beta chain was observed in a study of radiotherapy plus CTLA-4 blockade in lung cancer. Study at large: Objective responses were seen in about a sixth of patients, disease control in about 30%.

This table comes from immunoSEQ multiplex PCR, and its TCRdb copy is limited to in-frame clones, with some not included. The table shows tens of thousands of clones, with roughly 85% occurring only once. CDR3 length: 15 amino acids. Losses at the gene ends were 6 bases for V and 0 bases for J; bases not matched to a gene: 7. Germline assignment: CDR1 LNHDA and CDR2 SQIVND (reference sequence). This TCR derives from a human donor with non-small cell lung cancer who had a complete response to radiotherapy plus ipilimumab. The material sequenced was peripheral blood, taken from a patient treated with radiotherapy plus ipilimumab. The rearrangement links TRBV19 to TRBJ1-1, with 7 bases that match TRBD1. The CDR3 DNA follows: TGTGCCAGTAGGCTCGACAGGGTGATGAACACTGAAGCTTTCTTT. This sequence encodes CASRLDRVMNTEAFF.